A single sample gave rise to the 17 T cell receptor beta chains below, sequenced in a study of PD-1 blockade in classical Hodgkin lymphoma. The method was immunoSEQ multiplex PCR; TCRdb's version includes in-frame clones alone and lacks a portion of them. Of around 30,000 clones in the sample, about nine tenths were seen once. The time point denotes: newly diagnosed, previously untreated cHL patient sample. The sequencing sample was made of peripheral blood mononuclear cells (PBMCs). These receptor sequences come from a human donor with classical Hodgkin lymphoma.

This chain joins TRBV28 and TRBJ2-7, with 11 bases aligning to TRBD1. The CDR3 spans 16 residues. J was trimmed by 3 bases and V by 6 bases; bases with no gene match: 10. Germline lookup yields CDR1 MDHEN and CDR2 SYDVKM. The CDR3 nucleotides are TGTGCCAGCAGCGAAACCGGGACAGGGGGAGGCTACGAGCAGTACTTC. It yields the protein CASSETGTGGGYEQYF.

The chain links TRBV11-2 to TRBJ2-1; no firm D call. V was clipped by 0 bases and J by 11 bases, with 11 bases between them. There are 13 residues in the CDR3. Germline V gene lookup returns CDR1 SGHAT and CDR2 FQNNGV. CDR3 sequence: CASSLDYLKKQFF. The CDR3 DNA reads TGTGCCAGCAGCTTAGATTATTTGAAGAAGCAGTTCTTC.

V usage is TRBV15 and J usage is TRBJ1-3; D unclear. V was trimmed by 0 bases and J by 5 bases, leaving 8 bases between them. The germline gives CDR1 LNHNV, CDR2 YYDKDF (reference sequence). CDR3 length: 14 amino acids. The DNA of the CDR3 is TGTGCCACCAGCAGAGATGGGCAGCGAAACACCATATATTTT. Translating gives CATSRDGQRNTIYF.

The chain joins TRBV5-1 to TRBJ2-5; 7 nucleotides match TRBD2. Trimming at V came to 0 bases and at J to 3 bases, leaving 8 bases not matched to a gene. Germline assignment: CDR1 SGHRS and CDR2 YFSETQ. The CDR3 has 16 amino acids. The CDR3 loop reads CASSLGIASGEETQYF. Here the CDR3 DNA reads TGCGCCAGCAGCTTGGGAATTGCTAGCGGAGAAGAGACCCAGTACTTC. The whole variable domain, filled in from reference TRBV5-1 and TRBJ2-5, reads KAGVTQTPRYLIKTRGQQVTLSCSPISGHRSVSWYQQTPGQGLQFLFEYFSETQRNKGNFPGRFSGRQFSNSRSEMNVSTLELGDSALYLCASSLGIASGEETQYFGPGTRLLVL.

This sequence joins TRBV7-9 and TRBJ1-1; no firm D call. Trimming left V 5 bases short and J 4 bases short, with 11 bases between. There are 13 residues in the CDR3. In germline, CDR1 is SEHNR, CDR2 FQNEAQ (reference sequence). CDR3 DNA: TGTGCCAGCAGCCCATCGGGAGGCACTGAAGCTTTCTTT. Amino acid sequence: CASSPSGGTEAFF.

V is TRBV7-2 and J is TRBJ1-5; D is unclear. Germline CDR1 SGHTA, CDR2 FQGNSA. The CDR3 has 15 residues. Trimming took 4 bases from V and 0 from J, leaving 10 bases between them. Here the CDR3 reads CASSSGMYSNQPQHF. In DNA, the CDR3 is TGTGCCAGCAGCTCCGGGATGTATAGCAATCAGCCCCAGCATTTT.

This chain connects TRBV9 to TRBJ2-2; tentatively, D is TRBD1 (6 bases). The germline V gene has CDR1 SGDLS and CDR2 YYNGEE. This CDR3 region has 14 residues. Between the trimmed V and J ends, which lost 5 bases and 3 bases, there was a span of 11 bases. The CDR3 is CASRADRYTGELFF. CDR3 DNA sequence: TGTGCCAGCAGGGCGGACAGATACACCGGGGAGCTGTTTTTT. The entire variable domain, with the rest obtained from reference TRBV9 and TRBJ2-2, is as follows: DSGVTQTPKHLITATGQRVTLRCSPRSGDLSVYWYQQSLDQGLQFLIQYYNGEERAKGNILERFSAQQFPDLHSELNLSSLELGDSALYFCASRADRYTGELFFGEGSRLTVL.

The gene calls are TRBV29-1 and TRBJ1-2, with a possible D match to TRBD1 (5 bases). The germline V gene encodes CDR1 SQVTM and CDR2 ANQGSEA. Trimming removed 2 bases from V and 0 bases from J, with 13 bases in between. CDR3 size: 15 residues. The CDR3 DNA sequence: TGCAGCGTTGAATGGGGGGGGTACCCTAACTATGGCTACACCTTC. This sequence encodes CSVEWGGYPNYGYTF.

The V gene is TRBV7-2, the J gene TRBJ2-5; TRBD2 is a possible D gene (5 bases). The length of the CDR3 is 13 residues. V was clipped by 8 bases and J by 5 bases, with 15 bases between them. Germline assignment: CDR1 SGHTA and CDR2 FQGNSA. The CDR3 region is CASRLPPGETQYF. The CDR3 bases are TGTGCCAGCCGACTCCCTCCGGGGGAGACCCAGTACTTC.

The V call is TRBV27, the J call TRBJ2-7, with 11 positions matching TRBD2. Germline V gene lookup returns CDR1 MNHEY and CDR2 SMNVEV (reference sequence). The CDR3 is 17 amino acids. Trimming took 4 bases from V and 4 from J; bases not matched to a gene: 12. This chain's CDR3 is CASSSRVLSGRGYEQYF. The CDR3 DNA follows: TGTGCCAGCAGTTCCCGAGTTCTTAGCGGGAGGGGGTACGAGCAGTACTTC.

The genes are TRBV28 and TRBJ2-7; D not resolved. In germline, CDR1 is MDHEN, CDR2 SYDVKM. The V gene lost 5 bases and the J gene lost 4 bases, with 6 bases spanning the gap. There are 11 residues in the CDR3. The CDR3 protein is CASSMGYEQYF. CDR3 DNA: TGTGCCAGCAGTATGGGATACGAGCAGTACTTC.

V usage is TRBV18 and J usage is TRBJ2-7; perhaps TRBD2 as D (5 bases). With 4 bases removed from V and 0 bases from J, the gap between germline ends came to 16 bases. This CDR3 is built from 16 residues. The V gene's germline CDR1 is KGHSH and CDR2 LQKENI. The CDR3 sequence is CASSQAAGSSSYEQYF. The CDR3 bases are TGTGCCAGCTCACAAGCCGCGGGTTCGAGCTCCTACGAGCAGTACTTC.

The gene calls are TRBV5-1 and TRBJ1-4, with a possible D match to TRBD1 (6 bases). This CDR3 is 14 amino acids long. The V gene lost 2 bases and the J gene lost 7 bases, with 12 bases spanning the gap. Looked up from germline, CDR1 is SGHRS and CDR2 is YFSETQ. CDR3: CASSFQGQGEKLFF. The CDR3 DNA reads TGCGCCAGCAGCTTTCAGGGGCAGGGTGAAAAACTGTTTTTT.

V is TRBV6-5 and J is TRBJ1-1, with D possibly TRBD1 on 5 matching bases. Germline-derived CDR1 and CDR2 are MNHEY and SVGAGI. The germline V and J ends were trimmed by 0 bases and 7 bases, with 9 bases remaining between them. The CDR3 runs to 13 residues. This chain's CDR3 is CASSYSLGVEAFF. CDR3 in DNA: TGTGCCAGCAGTTACTCGCTGGGGGTTGAAGCTTTCTTT.

The genes are TRBV11-2 and TRBJ2-5, with no clear D. V was shortened by 1 base and J by 1 base, with 1 base between the two germline ends. The germline gives CDR1 SGHAT, CDR2 FQNNGV. This CDR3 is built from 12 residues. This CDR3 is CASSLAQETQYF. In DNA form, the CDR3 reads TGTGCCAGCAGCTTAGCCCAAGAGACCCAGTACTTC.

V usage is TRBV4-3 and J usage is TRBJ1-5, with a weak D call TRBD1 (5 bases). The V end was cut by 0 bases, the J end by 2 bases, with 8 bases between. Germline CDR1 reads LGHNA; CDR2 reads YSLEER. CDR3 length: 15 amino acids. CDR3 sequence reads: CASSQEGGGNQPQHF. DNA of the CDR3: TGCGCCAGCAGCCAAGAGGGGGGTGGCAATCAGCCCCAGCATTTT.

This sequence joins TRBV6-6 and TRBJ2-3; 9 bases align to TRBD2. Germline CDR1 is MNHNY and CDR2 is SVGAGI (reference sequence). The CDR3 is made up of 14 amino acids. The CDR3 DNA reads TGTGCGATCGGGGGCGGGAGGGCAGCAGATACGCAGTATTTT. This gives the protein CAIGGGRAADTQYF.